What follows is one T cell receptor beta chain and its context. This sample was included in a study of blood T cell repertoires in COVID-19. About the research overall: The study drew acute and convalescent COVID-19 samples from the United States, Italy and Spain. Sources were T cells, B-cell-depleted T cells, or PBMCs; the material itself was cDNA or gDNA.

Germline lookup yields CDR1 SNHLY and CDR2 FYNNEI. This CDR3 spans 18 amino acids. Trimming took off 6 bases at V and 2 bases at J, with 22 bases between the two ends. Per the original methods: Amplification with reference gene primers provided the estimates of nucleated cell counts. The data were produced by immunoSEQ multiplex PCR, yet TCRdb's version contains in-frame clones alone and is incomplete. The DNA gave D and trimming, while V, J and clone size come from that table. The sample has about 190,000 clones, 80% to 90% seen once. The chain joins TRBV2 to TRBJ2-2; D might be TRBD2 (6 bases). The receptor's source is a woman aged 70-85 years with active or convalescent COVID-19. Sequenced material: peripheral blood. CDR3 protein: CASRGGAWGEVNTGELFF. As DNA, the CDR3 is TGTGCCAGCAGAGGAGGGGCCTGGGGCGAGGTAAACACCGGGGAGCTGTTTTTT.